Each of the 13 T cell receptor beta chains below was sequenced from the same sample in a study of blood T cells in healthy people across ages (dated by TCRdb to between 2014 and 2016). The method behind the library was 5' RACE. The run used an Illumina HiSeq 2500. A second roughly 6 to 12 cycle PCR used a sample-barcoded 5' primer and a J-beta primer mix. Through fastp at Q25 and MiXCR, TCRdb rebuilt clones from the public reads, retaining in-frame beta chains. One record per CDR3 amino acid sequence lists the most common genes and DNA. The sample includes roughly 790,000 distinct CDR3 sequences, with roughly 43% observed a single time. The ten largest clones take up 20% to 25% of the sample. Specimen: blood. The receptors shown here come from a woman aged 60-70 years in good health.

The sample holds one count of this clonotype. The V gene is TRBV20-1, the J gene TRBJ2-1; D is undetermined. Germline CDR1 is DFQATT and CDR2 is SNEGSKA (reference sequence). This CDR3 has 14 amino acids. The V end was cut by 0 bases, the J end by 7 bases, with 13 bases between. The chain's CDR3 is CSARDLAGQNEQFF. In nucleotides, the CDR3 is TGCAGTGCTAGAGATCTGGCAGGCCAAAATGAGCAGTTCTTC.

The chain employs TRBV2 and TRBJ1-5; 7 nucleotides align to TRBD1. CDR1 is SNHLY and CDR2 is FYNNEI in the germline V gene. This CDR3 is 15 amino acids long. V lost 4 bases, J lost 15 bases, and 18 bases stayed unmatched. The CDR3 sequence: CASSAEASGGQPRHF. As DNA, the CDR3 is TGTGCCAGCAGTGCAGAAGCTTCCGGGGGACAGCCTCGGCATTTT. Full variable domain (remainder filled in from reference TRBV2 and TRBJ1-5): EPEVTQTPSHQVTQMGQEVILRCVPISNHLYFYWYRQILGQKVEFLVSFYNNEISEKSEIFDDQFSVERPDGSNFTLKIRSTKLEDSAMYFCASSAEASGGQPRHFGDGTRLSIL.

The chain has TRBV24-1 and TRBJ2-5; 7 nucleotides match TRBD1. With V trimmed by 9 bases and J by 11 bases, 17 bases remained unmatched. The CDR3 spans 14 residues. Germline values: CDR1 KGHDR, CDR2 SFDVKD. CDR3 residues: CATGAGQAYNEQYF. The CDR3, as DNA: TGTGCCACCGGCGCCGGACAGGCCTACAATGAGCAGTACTTC.

This clonotype came up many times. The chain is built from TRBV6-5 and TRBJ2-1; tentatively, D is TRBD1 (6 bases). Germline V CDR1 and CDR2: MNHEY, SVGAGI. This CDR3 is 13 amino acids long. Trimming removed 2 bases at V and 8 bases at J, with 10 bases between. CDR3 bases: TGTGCCAGCAGTTACGGACAGATGGATGAGCAGTTCTTC. Its translation: CASSYGQMDEQFF.

For this clonotype: A much larger clone is a single base away; this may be a read error. The V gene is TRBV29-1, the J gene TRBJ2-1; TRBD2 agrees at 9 bases. The germline CDR1 and CDR2 sequences are SQVTM and ANQGSEA. The CDR3 sequence is 14 residues long. V lost 4 bases to trimming and J lost 12 bases; unmatched junction nucleotides: 13. The CDR3 spells CSVVGGRAPGGQFF. Here the CDR3 DNA reads TGCAGCGTTGTGGGCGGGAGGGCCCCTGGTGGGCAGTTCTTC.

In its sample, this clonotype was seen many times. The V call is TRBV7-2, the J call TRBJ2-5, with D possibly TRBD1 on 6 matching bases. The germline V and J ends were trimmed by 4 bases and 8 bases, with 17 bases remaining between them. This CDR3 has 14 amino acids. The germline CDR1 and CDR2 sequences are SGHTA and FQGNSA. CDR3 sequence reads: CASSSGDNKRTQYF. In DNA, the CDR3 is TGTGCCAGCAGCTCCGGGGACAACAAGAGAACCCAGTACTTC.

The chain uses TRBV7-8 and TRBJ1-5; D is ambiguous. CDR3 size: 15 residues. The V and J ends lost 4 bases and 7 bases respectively, with 17 bases between them. CDR1 and CDR2 from the germline V gene are SGHVS and FQNEAQ. CDR3 amino acids: CASSSVPKIDQPQHF. As DNA, the CDR3 is TGTGCCAGCAGCTCCGTCCCAAAGATCGACCAGCCCCAGCATTTT. Together with reference TRBV7-8 and TRBJ1-5, the CDR3 gives the full variable domain: GAGVSQSPRYKVAKRGQDVALRCDPISGHVSLFWYQQALGQGPEFLTYFQNEAQLDKSGLPSDRFFAERPEGSVSTLKIQRTQQEDSAVYLCASSSVPKIDQPQHFGDGTRLSIL.

The genes are TRBV3-1 and TRBJ2-1; D is undetermined. Trimming shortened V by 4 bases and J by 12 bases, and 10 bases separated the two germline ends. The CDR3 consists of 11 residues. The germline CDR1 and CDR2 sequences are LGHDT and YNNKEL (reference sequence). The CDR3 coding sequence is TGTGCCAGCAGCCGGTCGGGTACGCAGTTCTTC. Translating gives CASSRSGTQFF.

On this clonotype: A much larger clone is a single base away; this may be a read error. The CDR3 bases are TGTGCCAGCAGTGTAGGGACTAGTTCCCATGAGCAGTTCTTC. It codes for CASSVGTSSHEQFF. The chain carries TRBV27 and TRBJ2-1, with 8 positions matching TRBD2. CDR1 MNHEY and CDR2 SMNVEV come from the germline V gene (reference sequence). After removal of 5 bases from V and 8 bases from J, the junction contained 8 bases not matched to a gene. This CDR3 is 14 amino acids long.

This clonotype was recorded many times. The V gene is TRBV6-2 or TRBV6-3, the J gene TRBJ2-7; D gene ambiguous. The V gene's germline CDR1 is MNHEY and CDR2 SVGEGT. The CDR3 length is 14 residues. Trimming took off 0 bases at V and 0 bases at J, with 6 bases between the two ends. The CDR3 sequence is CASSYSTDSYEQYF. In DNA form, the CDR3 reads TGTGCCAGCAGTTACTCGACGGACTCCTACGAGCAGTACTTC.

Remarks on this clonotype: A much bigger clone sits one base away, suggesting this may be a read error. The chain has TRBV5-1 and TRBJ2-4; D is possibly TRBD1 (8 bases). Germline loops: CDR1 SGHRS, CDR2 YFSETQ. The V gene lost 4 bases and the J gene lost 13 bases, with 18 bases spanning the gap. There are 13 residues in the CDR3. The CDR3 is CASSDTGGGEQYF. CDR3 nucleotides: TGCGCCAGCAGCGACACAGGGGGAGGGGAGCAGTACTTC.

V and J are TRBV10-3 and TRBJ2-6; 9 nucleotides line up with TRBD2. The junction had 5 bases not matched to a gene; V was cut back by 8 bases and J by 3 bases. The CDR3 consists of 15 residues. The germline V gene encodes CDR1 ENHRY and CDR2 SYGVKD. CDR3 nucleotides: TGTGCCATCGGAACAGCGGGAGGTGGGGCCAACGTCCTGACTTTC. This sequence encodes CAIGTAGGGANVLTF.

Only one count was recorded for this clonotype. One end of the junction is discordant with germline, which a read error may explain. The chain couples TRBV6-6 to TRBJ2-7; maybe TRBD2 (6 bases). The CDR3 spans 15 residues. The germline V gene encodes CDR1 MNHNY and CDR2 SVGAGI (reference sequence). CDR3 sequence (DNA): TGTGCCAGCAGTGGCCGGGGGAGTGACTCCCACGAGCAGTACTTC. Protein product: CASSGRGSDSHEQYF.